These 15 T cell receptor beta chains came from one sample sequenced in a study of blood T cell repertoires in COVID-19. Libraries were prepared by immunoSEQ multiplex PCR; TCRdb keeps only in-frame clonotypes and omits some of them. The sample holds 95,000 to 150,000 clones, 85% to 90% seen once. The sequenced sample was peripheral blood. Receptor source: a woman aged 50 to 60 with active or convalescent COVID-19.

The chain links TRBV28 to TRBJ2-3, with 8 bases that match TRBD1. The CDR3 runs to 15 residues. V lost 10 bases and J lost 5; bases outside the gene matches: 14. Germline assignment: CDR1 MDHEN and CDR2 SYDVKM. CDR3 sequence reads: CATRMSQGAEDTQYF. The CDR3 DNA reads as TGTGCCACCCGAATGTCCCAGGGGGCGGAAGATACGCAGTATTTT.

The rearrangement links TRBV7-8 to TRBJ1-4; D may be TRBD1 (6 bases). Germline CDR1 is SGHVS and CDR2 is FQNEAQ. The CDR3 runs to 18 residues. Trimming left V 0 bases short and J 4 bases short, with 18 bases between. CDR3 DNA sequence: TGTGCCAGCAGCTTAGCGAGGGTGTGGGGGCCAGTTAATGAAAAACTGTTTTTT. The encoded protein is CASSLARVWGPVNEKLFF.

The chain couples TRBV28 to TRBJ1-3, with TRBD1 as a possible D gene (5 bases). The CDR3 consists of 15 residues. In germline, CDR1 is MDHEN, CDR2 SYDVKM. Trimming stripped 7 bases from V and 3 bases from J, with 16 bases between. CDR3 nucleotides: TGTGCCAGCACCCTAGGCGGGGGAGGTGGAAACACCATATATTTT. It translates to CASTLGGGGGNTIYF.

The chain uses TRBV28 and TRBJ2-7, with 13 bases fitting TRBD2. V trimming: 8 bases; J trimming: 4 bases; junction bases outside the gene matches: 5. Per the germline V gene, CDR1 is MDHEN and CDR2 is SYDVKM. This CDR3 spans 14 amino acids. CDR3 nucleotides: TGTGCCAGCCGCGGGACTAGCGGGGCATACGAGCAGTACTTC. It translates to CASRGTSGAYEQYF. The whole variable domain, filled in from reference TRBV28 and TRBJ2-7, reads DVKVTQSSRYLVKRTGEKVFLECVQDMDHENMFWYRQDPGLGLRLIYFSYDVKMKEKGDIPEGYSVSREKKERFSLILESASTNQTSMYLCASRGTSGAYEQYFGPGTRLTVT.

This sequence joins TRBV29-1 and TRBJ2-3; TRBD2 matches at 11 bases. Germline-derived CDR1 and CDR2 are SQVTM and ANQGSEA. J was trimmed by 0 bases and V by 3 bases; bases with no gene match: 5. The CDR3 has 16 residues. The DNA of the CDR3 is TGCAGCGTTGACGGAACTAGCGGGGGTAGCACAGATACGCAGTATTTT. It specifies CSVDGTSGGSTDTQYF.

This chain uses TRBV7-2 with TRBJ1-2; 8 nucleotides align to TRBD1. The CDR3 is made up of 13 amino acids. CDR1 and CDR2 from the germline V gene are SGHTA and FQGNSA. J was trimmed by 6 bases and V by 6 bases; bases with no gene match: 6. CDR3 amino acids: CASRRTGNDGYTF. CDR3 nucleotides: TGTGCCAGCAGGCGGACAGGGAACGATGGCTACACCTTC.

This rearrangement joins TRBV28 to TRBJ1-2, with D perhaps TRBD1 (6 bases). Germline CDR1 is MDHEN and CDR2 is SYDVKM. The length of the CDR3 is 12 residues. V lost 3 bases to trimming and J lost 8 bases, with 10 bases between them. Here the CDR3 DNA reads TGTGCCAGCAGTTTTGGGGGCGGGGGCTACACCTTC. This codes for CASSFGGGGYTF.

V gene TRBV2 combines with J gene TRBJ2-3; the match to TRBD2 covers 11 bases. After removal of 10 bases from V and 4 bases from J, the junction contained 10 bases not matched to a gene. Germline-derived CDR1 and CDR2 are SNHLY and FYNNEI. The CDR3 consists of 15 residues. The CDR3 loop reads CAKLAGGPGADTQYF. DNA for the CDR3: TGTGCCAAATTAGCGGGAGGGCCGGGAGCAGATACGCAGTATTTT. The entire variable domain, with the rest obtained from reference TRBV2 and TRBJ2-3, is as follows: EPEVTQTPSHQVTQMGQEVILRCVPISNHLYFYWYRQILGQKVEFLVSFYNNEISEKSEIFDDQFSVERPDGSNFTLKIRSTKLEDSAMYFCAKLAGGPGADTQYFGPGTRLTVL.

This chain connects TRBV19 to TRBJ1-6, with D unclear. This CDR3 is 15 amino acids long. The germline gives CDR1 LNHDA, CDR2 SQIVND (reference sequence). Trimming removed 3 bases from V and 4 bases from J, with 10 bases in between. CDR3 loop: CASSIRDPYNSPLHF. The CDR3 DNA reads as TGTGCCAGTAGTATCCGGGATCCGTATAATTCACCCCTCCACTTT.

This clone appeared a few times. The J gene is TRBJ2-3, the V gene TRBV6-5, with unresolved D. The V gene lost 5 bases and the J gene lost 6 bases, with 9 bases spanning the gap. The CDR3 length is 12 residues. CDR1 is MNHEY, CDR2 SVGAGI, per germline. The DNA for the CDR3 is TGTGCCAGCAGTCCCGGGTGGGATACGCAGTATTTT. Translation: CASSPGWDTQYF.

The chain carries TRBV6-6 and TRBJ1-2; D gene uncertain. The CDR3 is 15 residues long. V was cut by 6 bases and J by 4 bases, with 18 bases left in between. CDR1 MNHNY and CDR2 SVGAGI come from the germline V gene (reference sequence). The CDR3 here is CASREGGSGLYGYTF. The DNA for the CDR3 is TGTGCCAGCAGAGAGGGAGGGTCTGGGCTCTATGGCTACACCTTC.

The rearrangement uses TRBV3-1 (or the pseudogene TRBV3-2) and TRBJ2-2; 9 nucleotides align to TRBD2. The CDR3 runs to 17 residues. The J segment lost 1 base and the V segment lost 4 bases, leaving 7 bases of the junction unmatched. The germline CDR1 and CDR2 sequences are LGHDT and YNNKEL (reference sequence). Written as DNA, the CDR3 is TGTGCCAGCAGCCGAGACCCTAGCGGGGAGAACACCGGGGAGCTGTTTTTT. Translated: CASSRDPSGENTGELFF.

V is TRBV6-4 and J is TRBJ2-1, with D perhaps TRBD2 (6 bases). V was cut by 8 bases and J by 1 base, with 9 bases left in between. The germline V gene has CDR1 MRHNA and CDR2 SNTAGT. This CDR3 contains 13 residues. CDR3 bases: TGTGCCAGCTCTAGCGCATCCTACAATGAGCAGTTCTTC. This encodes CASSSASYNEQFF.

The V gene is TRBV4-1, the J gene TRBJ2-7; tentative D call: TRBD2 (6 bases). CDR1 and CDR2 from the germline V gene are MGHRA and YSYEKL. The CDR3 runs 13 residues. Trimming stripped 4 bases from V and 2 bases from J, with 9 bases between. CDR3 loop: CASSRGGTYEQYF. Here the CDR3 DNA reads TGCGCCAGCAGCCGGGGCGGGACCTACGAGCAGTACTTC.

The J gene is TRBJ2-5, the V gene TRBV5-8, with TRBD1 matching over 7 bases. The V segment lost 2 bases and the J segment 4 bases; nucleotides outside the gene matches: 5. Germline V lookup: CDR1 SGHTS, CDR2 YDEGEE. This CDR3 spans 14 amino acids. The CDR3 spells CASSFDRVGETQYF. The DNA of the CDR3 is TGTGCCAGCAGCTTCGACAGGGTCGGAGAGACCCAGTACTTC.